This T cell receptor beta chain was profiled in a study of cytomegalovirus exposure and HLA in healthy donors. The CDR3 runs to 14 residues. Looked up from germline, CDR1 is MNHEY and CDR2 is SMNVEV (reference sequence). Deletions cut 3 bases from V and 4 bases from J, with 12 bases between. TCRdb's table, derived via immunoSEQ multiplex PCR, lists solely in-frame clones and lacks some. The repertoire holds fewer than 350,000 clones, roughly 90% seen once, with over 0.85% in the top ten. The sequence derives from a woman aged 18-29 years in good health and CMV-seronegative. The chain carries TRBV27 and TRBJ1-1; TRBD1 is a possible D gene (5 bases). Sequences were obtained from PBMCs. Written as DNA, the CDR3 is TGTGCCAGCAGTTTGGGCCAGGGAGGCACTGAAGCTTTCTTT. The encoded protein is CASSLGQGGTEAFF.